This note documents a single TCR beta chain sequence. Its target is unknown. Clones were sequenced by immunoSEQ multiplex PCR, and TCRdb holds only the in-frame ones, with some missing. Of approximately 130,000 clones detected, more than 90% appear once; the ten largest clones hold approximately 0.17%. This entry comes from a study of graft-versus-host responses after intestinal transplantation. Across the study: Recipients uniformly received anti-thymocyte globulin induction, followed by tacrolimus and steroids for about three years.

Study-level points and caveats: Allografts from individuals with graft-donor T cell macrochimerism displayed high graft-versus-host to host-versus-graft clonal ratios.

CDR3 size: 15 residues. V dropped 0 bases and J dropped 5 bases, with 12 bases sitting between them. Germline CDR1 KGHSH, CDR2 LQKENI. The chain carries TRBV18 and TRBJ2-3; D remains unclear. Source: unstimulated CD4+ T cells sorted from spleen or lymph node cells, taken before intestinal transplant. This clonotype was obtained from a human donor who received an intestinal transplant. The CDR3 DNA is TGTGCCAGCTCACCACCGGGCCAAGTGAAAGATACGCAGTATTTT. This encodes CASSPPGQVKDTQYF.